These 30 T cell receptor beta chains share one sample of origin, sequenced in a study of Graves' ophthalmopathy and Graves' hyperthyroidism. The study amplified TCR beta CDR3 regions using RNA transcripts. RT-PCR with HTBI primers came first, then second-round multiplex PCR. TCRdb passed the multiplex PCR reads through MiXCR, listing each CDR3 protein once. The sample holds 200,000 to 300,000 distinct CDR3 sequences, around 42% seen once. Sample: peripheral blood. The receptors derive from an adult man with Graves' ophthalmopathy.

The chain combines TRBV11-2 with TRBJ1-3; possibly TRBD1 for D (6 bases). CDR1 and CDR2 from the germline V gene are SGHAT and FQNNGV. The V and J ends lost 2 bases and 4 bases respectively, with 12 bases between them. This CDR3 is 15 amino acids long. The CDR3 here is CASSLIRGIGNTIYF. The CDR3 DNA sequence: TGTGCCAGCAGCTTAATTAGGGGGATCGGAAACACCATATATTTT.

The chain recombines TRBV12-3 or TRBV12-4 with TRBJ1-2; 7 bases are a match to TRBD1. The V and J ends lost 4 bases and 5 bases, in that order; junction bases with no gene match: 16. CDR3 length: 17 residues. The CDR3 bases are TGTGCCAGCAGTTACCTCCAATCCCTCAGGGGGGAATATGGCTACACCTTC. It encodes CASSYLQSLRGEYGYTF.

This clonotype was counted a few times. V and J are TRBV12-3 or TRBV12-4 and TRBJ2-6; TRBD1 aligns across 9 bases. This CDR3 has 18 residues. J was trimmed by 0 bases and V by 6 bases; bases with no gene match: 9. CDR3 amino acids: CASSQQGATFSGANVLTF. The CDR3, as DNA: TGTGCCAGCAGCCAACAGGGGGCTACTTTCTCTGGGGCCAACGTCCTGACTTTC.

This clonotype came up many times. J is TRBJ1-6 and V is TRBV29-1; D gene unclear. The CDR3 length is 11 residues. Deletions cut 3 bases from V and 11 bases from J, with 8 bases between. Germline V CDR1 and CDR2: SQVTM, ANQGSEA. DNA for the CDR3: TGCAGCGTTGACGGCCGAACACCCCTCCACTTT. It codes for CSVDGRTPLHF.

This clonotype was seen a few times. The chain recombines TRBV10-2 with TRBJ2-2; maybe TRBD2 (6 bases). The germline V gene encodes CDR1 WSHSY and CDR2 SAAADI. The V end lost 4 bases, the J end lost 5 bases, and 14 bases lay between the germline ends. The CDR3 length is 15 residues. The chain's CDR3 is CASSVRLERTGELFF. CDR3 DNA: TGCGCCAGCAGTGTGAGACTAGAGAGGACCGGGGAGCTGTTTTTT.

This chain connects TRBV11-2 to TRBJ2-2; tentative D call: TRBD2 (6 bases). The CDR3 has 17 amino acids. V lost 4 bases, J lost 5 bases, and 20 bases lay in between. Germline CDR1 reads SGHAT; CDR2 reads FQNNGV. The CDR3 spells CASSSWTILTGTGELFF. CDR3 DNA: TGTGCCAGCAGCTCGTGGACTATACTGACGGGGACCGGGGAGCTGTTTTTT.

The chain uses TRBV2 and TRBJ1-6, with D uncertain. The ends were cut back, 6 bases at V and 6 bases at J, with 9 bases in the middle. This CDR3 region has 13 residues. Germline CDR1 is SNHLY and CDR2 is FYNNEI. This CDR3 is CASRDQLNSPLHF. The CDR3 DNA reads TGTGCCAGCAGAGACCAGCTTAATTCACCCCTCCACTTT. Full variable domain (rest looked up from reference TRBV2 and TRBJ1-6): EPEVTQTPSHQVTQMGQEVILRCVPISNHLYFYWYRQILGQKVEFLVSFYNNEISEKSEIFDDQFSVERPDGSNFTLKIRSTKLEDSAMYFCASRDQLNSPLHFGNGTRLTVT.

The chain combines TRBV7-2 with TRBJ2-2; 10 bases align to TRBD2. The V gene end was trimmed by 6 bases and the J gene end by 3 bases; junction bases not matched to a gene: 4. This CDR3 contains 15 residues. Germline CDR1 is SGHTA and CDR2 is FQGNSA. CDR3 DNA sequence: TGTGCCAGCAGTATAGCGGGAGGACACACCGGGGAGCTGTTTTTT. Translating gives CASSIAGGHTGELFF.

This clonotype was seen a few times. The chain couples TRBV9 to TRBJ1-5, with 7 bases fitting TRBD1. This CDR3 region has 15 residues. Unmatched junction bases numbered 4, after V lost 3 bases and J lost 1 base. In germline, CDR1 is SGDLS, CDR2 YYNGEE. The CDR3 bases are TGTGCCAGCAGCGCAGGGGGGAGAAGCAATCAGCCCCAGCATTTT. Amino acids: CASSAGGRSNQPQHF.

In its sample, this clonotype was seen once. This rearrangement joins TRBV11-2 to TRBJ1-1, with 8 nucleotides matching TRBD1. CDR1 is SGHAT, CDR2 FQNNGV, per germline. V lost 3 bases and J lost 2; bases outside the gene matches: 2. The CDR3 totals 14 residues. The CDR3 region has the DNA TGTGCCAGCAGCTTTCAGGGGGCAAACACTGAAGCTTTCTTT. The encoded protein is CASSFQGANTEAFF.

About this clonotype: This clone may be a read error of a much larger clone one base away. Likely a read error: the CDR3 ends without its conserved phenylalanine or tryptophan. CDR3 protein: CASSPGTTNYGYTL. Written as DNA, the CDR3 is TGTGCCAGCAGCCCCGGGACGACTAACTATGGCTACACCCTC. V usage is TRBV2 and J usage is TRBJ1-2; TRBD1 might be the D (5 bases). CDR1 and CDR2 (germline): SNHLY, FYNNEI. CDR3 size: 14 residues. V shed 6 bases and J shed 0 bases, with 11 bases lying between them.

In DNA, the CDR3 is TGCGCCACTTTGGCTGGGACTCCTGTCGATGGCTACACCTTC. Protein product: CATLAGTPVDGYTF. The chain uses TRBV10-2 and TRBJ1-2; D is possibly TRBD1 (5 bases). With 10 bases removed from V and 6 bases from J, the gap between germline ends came to 21 bases. This CDR3 comprises 14 residues. Germline V gene lookup returns CDR1 WSHSY and CDR2 SAAADI.

The chain uses TRBV10-3 and TRBJ1-1; tentative D call: TRBD1 (5 bases). CDR1 is ENHRY, CDR2 SYGVKD, per germline. The CDR3 consists of 15 residues. The V and J ends lost 10 bases and 3 bases respectively, with 21 bases between them. The CDR3 DNA reads TGTGCCAGCAGCACGCGGGACCCTGGGGACACTGAAGCTTTCTTT. This encodes CASSTRDPGDTEAFF.

This clonotype was found a few times. This chain joins TRBV7-9 and TRBJ1-5, with TRBD1 as a possible D gene (6 bases). Trimming shortened V by 5 bases and J by 6 bases, and 11 bases separated the two germline ends. This CDR3 is built from 13 residues. Germline V CDR1 and CDR2: SEHNR, FQNEAQ (reference sequence). The CDR3 DNA reads TGTGCCAGCAGCCGGAGGACAGCTCAGCCCCAGCATTTT. Amino acid sequence: CASSRRTAQPQHF.

Details on this clonotype: The junction departs from germline at one end; a sequencing error may be responsible. The chain links TRBV6-1 to TRBJ1-1, with D maybe TRBD1 (5 bases). Germline lookup yields CDR1 MNHNS and CDR2 SASEGT. This CDR3 comprises 14 residues. CDR3 sequence: CGSTLGAMNTEAFF. CDR3 DNA sequence: TGTGGCAGCACTCTCGGGGCGATGAACACTGAAGCTTTCTTT.

V is TRBV10-2 and J is TRBJ2-7; 8 nucleotides agree with TRBD2. This CDR3 spans 14 amino acids. The V and J ends lost 8 bases and 0 bases, in that order; junction bases with no gene match: 6. Germline CDR1 is WSHSY and CDR2 is SAAADI. The DNA of the CDR3 is TGCGCCAGCGCGGTCGGGAGGGTCTCCTACGAGCAGTACTTC. It specifies CASAVGRVSYEQYF.

The chain joins TRBV28 to TRBJ2-7, with unresolved D. The germline gives CDR1 MDHEN, CDR2 SYDVKM. Between the trimmed V and J ends, which lost 6 bases and 6 bases, there was a span of 6 bases. The CDR3 spans 10 residues. This chain's CDR3 is CASSRVEQYF. The CDR3 DNA reads TGTGCCAGCAGCCGAGTCGAGCAGTACTTC.

This clonotype came up a few times. The J gene is TRBJ2-6, the V gene TRBV19; D gene unclear. This CDR3 has 15 residues. Trimming took off 5 bases at V and 0 bases at J, with 8 bases between the two ends. Germline V CDR1 and CDR2: LNHDA, SQIVND (reference sequence). For the CDR3, the DNA is TGTGCCAGTAGTCTCGACTCCTCTGGGGCCAACGTCCTGACTTTC. This codes for CASSLDSSGANVLTF.

The chain is built from TRBV3-1 and TRBJ1-2; 7 nucleotides line up with TRBD1. The J segment lost 8 bases and the V segment lost 4 bases, leaving 4 bases of the junction unmatched. The CDR3 runs to 12 residues. CDR1 LGHDT and CDR2 YNNKEL come from the germline V gene (reference sequence). The CDR3 reads CASSREQGGYTF. DNA of the CDR3: TGTGCCAGCAGCCGTGAACAGGGGGGCTACACCTTC.

The J gene is TRBJ2-7, the V gene TRBV28, with D possibly matching TRBD1 (6 bases). This CDR3 is 15 amino acids long. V was shortened by 5 bases and J by 4 bases, with 18 bases between the two germline ends. Germline V CDR1 and CDR2: MDHEN, SYDVKM. The CDR3 region is CASSDFQQGRYEQYF. In DNA form, the CDR3 reads TGTGCCAGCAGTGATTTCCAACAGGGTCGGTACGAGCAGTACTTC.

V gene TRBV9 combines with J gene TRBJ1-6, with 7 bases aligning to TRBD1. The CDR3 has 17 residues. Germline V gene data show CDR1 as SGDLS and CDR2 as YYNGEE. The junction had 14 bases not matched to a gene; V was cut back by 6 bases and J by 5 bases. The DNA for the CDR3 is TGTGCCAGCAAGATTGGTTTTTCAGGGGGGGATAATTCACCCCTCCACTTT. This translates into CASKIGFSGGDNSPLHF.

This clonotype was seen a few times. V is TRBV5-1 and J is TRBJ2-7; 10 nucleotides agree with TRBD1. The ends lost 5 bases at V and 7 bases at J; junction bases unmatched: 12. Per germline, CDR1 SGHRS and CDR2 YFSETQ. This CDR3 contains 15 residues. CDR3 in DNA: TGCGCCAGCAGGACAGGGGGCATCGGGGTAGGAGAGCAGTACTTC. It codes for CASRTGGIGVGEQYF.

This clonotype was observed once. V gene TRBV20-1 combines with J gene TRBJ2-7; TRBD2 is a possible D gene (5 bases). The CDR3 is 14 amino acids. Trimming removed 6 bases from V and 5 bases from J, with 20 bases in between. The germline gives CDR1 DFQATT, CDR2 SNEGSKA (reference sequence). The CDR3 coding sequence is TGCAGTGCCCGCCGGGGAGCAGCAGGCGACGAGCAGTACTTC. Translation: CSARRGAAGDEQYF.

This chain uses TRBV12-3 or TRBV12-4 with TRBJ1-5; D is possibly TRBD1 (6 bases). This CDR3 has 13 amino acids. Deletions cut 7 bases from V and 9 bases from J, with 16 bases between. The CDR3 protein is CASIGQLSGPQHF. CDR3 in DNA: TGTGCCAGCATCGGACAGCTTTCGGGGCCCCAGCATTTT.

The chain links TRBV20-1 to TRBJ2-7; D is unclear. Germline V gene lookup returns CDR1 DFQATT and CDR2 SNEGSKA (reference sequence). The CDR3 runs to 14 residues. Between the trimmed V and J ends, which lost 0 bases and 3 bases, there was a span of 12 bases. Here the CDR3 DNA reads TGCAGTGCTAGAGATGACTTGGTGGTCTACGAGCAGTACTTC. Encoded protein: CSARDDLVVYEQYF.

This clonotype occurred a few times. The chain recombines TRBV7-9 with TRBJ1-5; D is possibly TRBD1 (5 bases). The germline V and J ends were trimmed by 1 base and 7 bases, with 11 bases remaining between them. From germline, CDR1 is SEHNR and CDR2 FQNEAQ (reference sequence). The CDR3 has 14 amino acids. CDR3 DNA sequence: TGTGCCAGCAGCTTAGGGGCAGGGCGGCAGCCCCAGCATTTT. Its translation is CASSLGAGRQPQHF.

DNA for the CDR3: TGTGCCAGCAGCCATATCAGGGGCAGATACGAGCAGTACTTC. Amino acid sequence: CASSHIRGRYEQYF. V is TRBV14 and J is TRBJ2-7, with TRBD1 as a possible D gene (6 bases). Germline V gene data show CDR1 as SGHDN and CDR2 as FVKESK. The CDR3 is made up of 14 amino acids. V was trimmed by 3 bases and J by 4 bases, leaving 13 bases between them.

This chain connects TRBV7-9 to TRBJ2-2, with D possibly TRBD2 on 5 matching bases. Germline loops: CDR1 SEHNR, CDR2 FQNEAQ (reference sequence). Trimming removed 5 bases at V and 6 bases at J, with 19 bases between. This CDR3 is built from 16 residues. This CDR3 reads CASSPSLGGPSGELFF. The DNA of the CDR3 is TGTGCCAGCAGCCCGAGCCTCGGAGGTCCATCCGGGGAGCTGTTTTTT.

This clonotype has a count of ten or more. The rearrangement uses TRBV20-1 and TRBJ1-1; a weak D match, TRBD1 (5 bases). This CDR3 region has 12 residues. The germline V gene has CDR1 DFQATT and CDR2 SNEGSKA (reference sequence). V was cut by 3 bases and J by 4 bases, with 9 bases left in between. The CDR3 DNA is TGCAGTGCTAGGAGAGGGGCCACTGAAGCTTTCTTT. It encodes CSARRGATEAFF.

The chain has TRBV19 and TRBJ1-1; the D gene is possibly TRBD1 (5 bases). The CDR3 loop spans 15 amino acids. The V end lost 3 bases, the J end lost 3 bases, and 14 bases lay between the germline ends. CDR1 is LNHDA, CDR2 SQIVND, per germline (reference sequence). The CDR3 is CASSMLQVGDTEAFF. The CDR3 nucleotides read TGTGCCAGTAGTATGCTCCAGGTGGGGGACACTGAAGCTTTCTTT.